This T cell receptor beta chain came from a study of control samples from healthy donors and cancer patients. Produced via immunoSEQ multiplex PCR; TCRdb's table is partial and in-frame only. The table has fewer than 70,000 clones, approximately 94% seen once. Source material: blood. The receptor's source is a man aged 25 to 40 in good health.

CDR3 nucleotides: TGTGCCAGCAGTTTCCCGCGTGGACAGGTTCTAGCCAAAAACATTCAGTACTTC. Its translation is CASSFPRGQVLAKNIQYF. This chain uses TRBV27 with TRBJ2-4; 7 bases map to TRBD1. Germline V gives CDR1 MNHEY, CDR2 SMNVEV (reference sequence). There are 18 residues in the CDR3. V shed 3 bases, J shed 0 bases, and the junction held 11 bases outside the gene matches.